Each of the 8 T cell receptor beta chains below was sequenced from the same sample in a study of regulatory T cells in long-lasting Graves disease. Investigators prepared the TCR beta libraries by applying iRepertoire HTBI primers and Arm-PCR of CDR3 regions. TCRdb ran MiXCR on the multiplex PCR reads and lists one entry per CDR3 protein. The data contain some 370,000 distinct CDR3 sequences, roughly 25% of them seen just once; the ten biggest clones take up approximately 27%. Time point defined: persistent/refractory GD, antithyroid drugs over 5 years with positive TRAb. PBMCs provided the RNA from which the TCR library was made. The sequencing here drew on peripheral blood mononuclear cells (PBMCs), taken when the disease was refractory, from a patient treated with antithyroid drugs. These TCRs come from a woman between 35 and 50 years old with Graves disease.

The chain joins TRBV27 to TRBJ2-5; TRBD2 agrees at 16 bases. V was clipped by 5 bases and J by 5 bases; unmatched bases: 8. The CDR3 spans 17 residues. Germline values: CDR1 MNHEY, CDR2 SMNVEV (reference sequence). The CDR3 coding sequence is TGTGCCAGCAGTCCCGGGACTAGCGGGAGGGCCGTGGAGACCCAGTACTTC. As protein: CASSPGTSGRAVETQYF.

This clonotype was seen more than once but under ten times. This chain joins TRBV2 and TRBJ2-1; unclear D gene. Trimming took off 3 bases at V and 0 bases at J, with 9 bases between the two ends. This CDR3 has 15 amino acids. Germline values: CDR1 SNHLY, CDR2 FYNNEI. The CDR3 reads CASSDLSSSYNEQFF. The CDR3 nucleotides read TGTGCCAGCAGTGATCTTTCAAGCTCCTACAATGAGCAGTTCTTC.

This clonotype was picked up many times. The J gene is TRBJ2-7, the V gene TRBV2, with 7 bases matching TRBD1. There are 14 residues in the CDR3. V was clipped by 7 bases and J by 3 bases; unmatched bases: 9. Germline assignment: CDR1 SNHLY and CDR2 FYNNEI. CDR3 sequence (DNA): TGTGCCAGCACTGGGGACAGACCGAACTACGAGCAGTACTTC. Translation: CASTGDRPNYEQYF.

This clonotype was counted between two and nine times. J is TRBJ2-5 and V is TRBV20-1, with 11 bases identical to TRBD2. The ends lost 0 bases at V and 5 bases at J; junction bases unmatched: 5. The CDR3 consists of 15 residues. The germline V gene has CDR1 DFQATT and CDR2 SNEGSKA (reference sequence). The CDR3: CSARDPPSGRETQYF. CDR3 nucleotide sequence: TGCAGTGCTAGAGATCCGCCTAGCGGGAGGGAGACCCAGTACTTC.

This clonotype appeared a few times. The chain employs TRBV4-1 and TRBJ2-2; D is possibly TRBD2 (5 bases). Germline V lookup: CDR1 MGHRA, CDR2 YSYEKL. The CDR3 length is 13 residues. The V and J ends lost 8 bases and 1 base respectively, with 8 bases between them. Here the CDR3 reads CASGRENTGELFF. CDR3 sequence (DNA): TGCGCCAGCGGACGGGAGAACACCGGGGAGCTGTTTTTT.

The chain carries TRBV20-1 and TRBJ2-4; D possibly matches TRBD1 or TRBD2 (5 bases each). Trimming cost V 5 bases and J 8 bases, with 13 bases left between them. The CDR3 is made up of 12 amino acids. Looked up from germline, CDR1 is DFQATT and CDR2 is SNEGSKA (reference sequence). The CDR3 here is CSADRGPYIQYF. The DNA for the CDR3 is TGCAGTGCTGACCGGGGACCATACATTCAGTACTTC.

The rearrangement uses TRBV19 and TRBJ2-5; no clear D. The V end lost 5 bases, the J end lost 12 bases, and 10 bases lay between the germline ends. CDR1 LNHDA and CDR2 SQIVND come from the germline V gene (reference sequence). This CDR3 comprises 10 residues. The CDR3 bases are TGTGCCAGTAGTCCCCGGGCGGAGTACTTC. Its protein is CASSPRAEYF.

This clonotype occurred many times. This rearrangement joins TRBV20-1 to TRBJ2-7; 9 bases line up with TRBD2. V dropped 5 bases and J dropped 2; count of bases not matched to a gene: 10. Germline assignment: CDR1 DFQATT and CDR2 SNEGSKA (reference sequence). The CDR3 runs to 15 residues. The CDR3 nucleotides are TGCAGTGCTGGGTCGACTAGCGGAATCACCTACGAGCAGTACTTC. Residues: CSAGSTSGITYEQYF.